This T cell receptor (beta chain) emerged from a study of T cell responses to AZD1222 COVID-19 vaccine. Background on the study: Second doses were pooled across both intervals (about 4 or about 12 weeks). Study outcomes and limitations: Two AZD1222 doses significantly raised spike-specific TCR breadth and depth over controls. Reportedly, nearly half of unique spike TCRs recognized epitopes outside B.1.351/B.1.1.7 mutations.

Germline trimming cut 5 bases from V and 4 bases from J; bases unmatched to any gene: 9. There are 15 residues in the CDR3. The germline V gene encodes CDR1 MNHEY and CDR2 SVGAGI. Only a few counts were recorded for this clone. Its antigen is as yet unknown. Sequenced by immunoSEQ multiplex PCR; TCRdb stores in-frame clones only, minus some. Of some 190,000 clones detected, about 86% appear once; the ten largest clones hold 7.7%. The origin of this receptor is an adult in good health. The sequenced sample was peripheral blood, obtained on day 0 of AZD1222 vaccination. V usage is TRBV6-5 and J usage is TRBJ1-2, with 8 positions matching TRBD1. CDR3 loop: CASSMSGDRLYGYTF. The DNA for the CDR3 is TGTGCCAGCAGTATGTCCGGGGACAGGCTCTATGGCTACACCTTC.